Below, one T cell receptor beta chain is given with its context. Antigen: not known. Measured with immunoSEQ multiplex PCR; TCRdb has only the in-frame clones, and not every one. The profile shows some 42,000 clones, over 70% of them singletons. These data are taken from a study of T cell responses to AZD1222 COVID-19 vaccine. The germline V gene encodes CDR1 MGHRA and CDR2 YSYEKL. The CDR3 has 16 amino acids. V gave up 0 bases and J gave up 5 bases; unmatched junction bases: 5. General study results and limits: The study identified only 6 or 7 AZD1222 recipients as seropositive at baseline. Mostly white British, mostly female donors; authors suggested clonal diversity may be underestimated.

The sample consisted of peripheral blood, taken 28 days after the second AZD1222 dose. This receptor was obtained from an adult who received the AZD1222 COVID-19 vaccine. V and J are TRBV4-1 and TRBJ1-2; TRBD1 agrees at 11 bases. DNA of the CDR3: TGCGCCAGCAGCCAAGAAGGGACAGGGGGTTCATATGGCTACACCTTC. Translating it yields CASSQEGTGGSYGYTF.